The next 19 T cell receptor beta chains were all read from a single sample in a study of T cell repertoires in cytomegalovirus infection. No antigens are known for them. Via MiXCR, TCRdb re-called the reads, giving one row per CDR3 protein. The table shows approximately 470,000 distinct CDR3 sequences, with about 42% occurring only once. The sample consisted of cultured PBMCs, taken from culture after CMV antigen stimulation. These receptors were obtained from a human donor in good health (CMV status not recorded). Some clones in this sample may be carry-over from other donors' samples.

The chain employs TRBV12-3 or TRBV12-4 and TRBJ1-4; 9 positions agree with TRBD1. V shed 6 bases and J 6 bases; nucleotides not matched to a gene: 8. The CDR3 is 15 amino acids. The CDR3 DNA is TGTGCCAGCAGCTTCGGGACAGGGTACGATGAAAAACTGTTTTTT. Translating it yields CASSFGTGYDEKLFF.

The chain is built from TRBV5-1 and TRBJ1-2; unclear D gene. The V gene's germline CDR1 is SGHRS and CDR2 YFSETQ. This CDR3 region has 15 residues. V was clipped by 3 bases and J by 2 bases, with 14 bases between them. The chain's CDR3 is CASSYDADMNYGYTF. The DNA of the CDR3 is TGCGCCAGCAGCTACGACGCCGACATGAACTATGGCTACACCTTC.

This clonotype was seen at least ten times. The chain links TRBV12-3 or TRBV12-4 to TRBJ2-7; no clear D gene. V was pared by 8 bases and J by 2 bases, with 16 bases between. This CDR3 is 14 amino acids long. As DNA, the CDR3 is TGTGCCAGCTGCCTGGTAGGCACTACCTACGAGCAGTACTTC. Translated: CASCLVGTTYEQYF.

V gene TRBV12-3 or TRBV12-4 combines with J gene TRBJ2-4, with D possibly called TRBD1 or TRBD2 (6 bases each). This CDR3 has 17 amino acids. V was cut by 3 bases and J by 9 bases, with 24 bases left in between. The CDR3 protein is CASSFLGGPIARGIQYF. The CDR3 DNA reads TGTGCCAGCAGTTTCTTGGGGGGCCCGATAGCCAGGGGCATTCAGTACTTC.

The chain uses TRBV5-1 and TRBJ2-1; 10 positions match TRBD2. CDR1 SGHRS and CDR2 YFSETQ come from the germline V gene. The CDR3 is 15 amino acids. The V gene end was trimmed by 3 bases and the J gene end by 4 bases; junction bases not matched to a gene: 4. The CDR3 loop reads CASSSGGLAYNEQFF. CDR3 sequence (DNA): TGCGCCAGCAGCTCGGGGGGACTAGCGTACAATGAGCAGTTCTTC.

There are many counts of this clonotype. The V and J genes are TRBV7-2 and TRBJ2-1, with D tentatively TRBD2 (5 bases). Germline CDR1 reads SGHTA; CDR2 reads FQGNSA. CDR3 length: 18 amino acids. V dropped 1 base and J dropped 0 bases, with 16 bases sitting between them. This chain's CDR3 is CASSLVGPGKSSYNEQFF. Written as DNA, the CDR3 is TGTGCCAGCAGCTTAGTTGGCCCGGGGAAAAGCTCCTACAATGAGCAGTTCTTC.

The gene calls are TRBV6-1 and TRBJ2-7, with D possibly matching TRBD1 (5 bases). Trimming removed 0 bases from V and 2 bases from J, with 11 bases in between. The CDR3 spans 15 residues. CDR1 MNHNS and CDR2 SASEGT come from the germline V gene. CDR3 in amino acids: CASSEARGFAYEQYF. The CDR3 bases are TGTGCCAGCAGTGAAGCTAGGGGATTCGCCTACGAGCAGTACTTC.

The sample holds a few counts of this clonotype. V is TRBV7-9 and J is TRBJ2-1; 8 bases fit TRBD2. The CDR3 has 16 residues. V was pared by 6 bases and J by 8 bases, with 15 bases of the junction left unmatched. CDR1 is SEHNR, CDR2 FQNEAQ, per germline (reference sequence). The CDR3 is CASRLSGGPSVHEQFF. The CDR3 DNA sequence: TGTGCCAGCAGGTTATCGGGGGGGCCAAGTGTACATGAGCAGTTCTTC.

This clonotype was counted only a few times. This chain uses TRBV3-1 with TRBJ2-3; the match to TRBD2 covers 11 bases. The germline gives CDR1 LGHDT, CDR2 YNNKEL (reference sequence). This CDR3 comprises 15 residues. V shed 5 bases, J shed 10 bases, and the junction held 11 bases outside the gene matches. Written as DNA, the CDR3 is TGTGCCAGCAGCGATCTAGCGGGGGGAACCCCCGCGCAGTATTTT. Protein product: CASSDLAGGTPAQYF.

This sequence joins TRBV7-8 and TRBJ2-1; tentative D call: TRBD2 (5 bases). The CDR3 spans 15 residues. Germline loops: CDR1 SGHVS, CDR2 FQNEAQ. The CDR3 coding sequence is TGTGTGACGTCTGCTACTAGTTATCTCTACAATGAGCAGTTCTTC. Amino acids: CVTSATSYLYNEQFF.

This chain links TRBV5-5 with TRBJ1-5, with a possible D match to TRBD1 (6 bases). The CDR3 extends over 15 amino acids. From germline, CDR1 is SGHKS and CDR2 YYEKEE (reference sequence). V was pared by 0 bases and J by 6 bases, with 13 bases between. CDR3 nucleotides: TGTGCCAGCAGCTTGGACCTGGGGGCGGCTCAGCCCCAGCATTTT. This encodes CASSLDLGAAQPQHF.

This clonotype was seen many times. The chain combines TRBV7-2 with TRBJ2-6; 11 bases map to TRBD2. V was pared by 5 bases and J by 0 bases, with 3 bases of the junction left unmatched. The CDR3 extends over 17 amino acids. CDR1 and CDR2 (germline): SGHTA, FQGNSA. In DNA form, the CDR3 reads TGTGCCAGCAGCCGCACTAGCGGGGGCTCTGGGGCCAACGTCCTGACTTTC. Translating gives CASSRTSGGSGANVLTF.

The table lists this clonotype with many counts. The CDR3 sequence is CASSFPGTVYFMNTEAFF. The CDR3 DNA reads as TGTGCCAGCAGCTTTCCCGGGACAGTCTATTTCATGAACACTGAAGCTTTCTTT. The gene calls are TRBV7-2 and TRBJ1-1; TRBD1 matches 7 bases. Per germline, CDR1 SGHTA and CDR2 FQGNSA. Trimming at V came to 3 bases and at J to 0 bases, leaving 13 bases not matched to a gene. This CDR3 contains 18 residues. Combining the CDR3 with reference TRBV7-2 and TRBJ1-1 gives the whole variable domain GAGVSQSPSNKVTEKGKDVELRCDPISGHTALYWYRQSLGQGLEFLIYFQGNSAPDKSGLPSDRFSAERTGGSVSTLTIQRTQQEDSAVYLCASSFPGTVYFMNTEAFFGQGTRLTVV.

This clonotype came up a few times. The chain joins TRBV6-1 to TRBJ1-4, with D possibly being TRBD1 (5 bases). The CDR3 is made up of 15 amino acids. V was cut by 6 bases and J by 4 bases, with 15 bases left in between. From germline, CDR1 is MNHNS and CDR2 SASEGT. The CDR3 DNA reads TGTGCCAGCAGCGGTAGCGGGACGGTTAATGAAAAACTGTTTTTT. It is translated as CASSGSGTVNEKLFF.

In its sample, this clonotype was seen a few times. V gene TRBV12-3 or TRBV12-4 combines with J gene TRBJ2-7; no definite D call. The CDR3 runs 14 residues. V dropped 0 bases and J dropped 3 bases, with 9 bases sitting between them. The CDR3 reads CASSLAQSGYEQYF. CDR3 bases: TGTGCCAGCAGTTTAGCGCAGTCGGGCTACGAGCAGTACTTC.

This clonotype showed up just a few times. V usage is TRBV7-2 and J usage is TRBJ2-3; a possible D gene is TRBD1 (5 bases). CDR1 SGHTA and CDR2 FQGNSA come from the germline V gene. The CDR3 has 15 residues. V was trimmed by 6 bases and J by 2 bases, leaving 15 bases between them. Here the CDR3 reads CASRQAQAHTDTQYF. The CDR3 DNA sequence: TGTGCCAGCAGACAAGCACAGGCCCACACAGATACGCAGTATTTT.

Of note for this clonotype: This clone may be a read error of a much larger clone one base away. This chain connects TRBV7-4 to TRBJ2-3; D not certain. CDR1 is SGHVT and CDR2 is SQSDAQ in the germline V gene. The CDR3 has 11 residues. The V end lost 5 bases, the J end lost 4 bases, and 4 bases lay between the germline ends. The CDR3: CASSHPDTQYF. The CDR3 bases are TGTGCCAGCAGCCACCCAGATACGCAGTATTTT.

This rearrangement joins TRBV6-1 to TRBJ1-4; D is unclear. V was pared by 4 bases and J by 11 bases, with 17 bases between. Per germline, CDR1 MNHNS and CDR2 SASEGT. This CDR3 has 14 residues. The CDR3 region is CASSVGSFAEKLFF. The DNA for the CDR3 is TGTGCCAGCAGTGTGGGCTCTTTCGCGGAGAAACTGTTTTTT.

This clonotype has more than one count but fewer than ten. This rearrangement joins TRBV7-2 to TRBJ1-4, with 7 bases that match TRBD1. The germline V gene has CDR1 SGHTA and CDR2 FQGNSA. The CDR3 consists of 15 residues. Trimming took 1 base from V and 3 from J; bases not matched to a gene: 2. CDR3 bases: TGTGCCAGCAGCTTAGGGGACAGATCTAATGAAAAACTGTTTTTT. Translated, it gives CASSLGDRSNEKLFF.